The entry below gives a single TCR beta chain sequence along with its context. This record comes from a study of blood T cell repertoires in COVID-19. On the study more broadly: Samples of COVID-19 (acute and convalescent) were obtained from the United States, Italy and Spain. PBMCs, B-cell-depleted T cells, or T cells provided the cDNA or gDNA that made up the material.

Per the study methods: Amplification with reference gene primers provided the estimates of nucleated cell counts. The repertoire was sequenced with immunoSEQ multiplex PCR; TCRdb's copy has only in-frame clones and lacks some. That table gives V, J and clone size, and the DNA gave D and trimming. Seen here are 130,000 to 150,000 clones, over 80% observed once, and the top ten hold 0.75% to 0.95%. CDR1 is MNHNY and CDR2 is SVGAGI in the germline V gene (reference sequence). CDR3 size: 15 residues. V was pared by 4 bases and J by 7 bases, with 8 bases of the junction left unmatched. This sequence originates from a woman in her forties or fifties with acute or convalescent COVID-19. The chain combines TRBV6-6 with TRBJ1-2; 11 positions agree with TRBD1. The sequencing input was peripheral blood. CDR3 in DNA: TGTGCCAGCAGTTCGATGGGGACAGGGGGAAGTGGCTACACCTTC. Protein product: CASSSMGTGGSGYTF.